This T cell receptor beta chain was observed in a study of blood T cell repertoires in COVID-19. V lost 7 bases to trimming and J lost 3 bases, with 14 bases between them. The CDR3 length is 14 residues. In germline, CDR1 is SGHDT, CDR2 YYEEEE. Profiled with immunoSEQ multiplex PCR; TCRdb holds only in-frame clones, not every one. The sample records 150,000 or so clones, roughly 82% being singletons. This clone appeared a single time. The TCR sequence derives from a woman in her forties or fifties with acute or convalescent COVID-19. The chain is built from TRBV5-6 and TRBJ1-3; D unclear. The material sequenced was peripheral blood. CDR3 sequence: CASRVTPSGNTIYF. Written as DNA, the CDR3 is TGTGCCAGCCGGGTCACTCCCAGTGGAAACACCATATATTTT.